The rows below give T cell receptor beta chains drawn from one sample of a study of T-cell reconstitution after alpha-beta-depleted transplantation in children. One entry per CDR3 protein, called by TCRdb with MiXCR from the PCR reads. The repertoire holds 500,000 to 600,000 distinct CDR3 sequences, about a sixth seen once, with 3.3% in the top ten. Material: PBMCs from the stem cell graft donor, obtained from the stem cell graft. All receptors derive from a human donor who donated a stem cell graft to a child with acute lymphoblastic leukemia. The CDR3 runs from the conserved cysteine through the conserved F or W. The D gene is left open where the match is weak. Clone size, where shown, is once, few, many, or a class for clones that have expanded.

TRBJ1-2 NA TRBV7-2 13 few TGTGCCAGCAGCTTATACAGGGAGGGAGGCTACACCTTC CASSLYREGGYTF
TRBJ1-4 NA TRBV5-1 15 few TGCGCCAGCAGCTCCGGACAGTCCACTAATGAAAAACTGTTTTTT CASSSGQSTNEKLFF
TRBJ2-1 TRBD2 TRBV3-1 16 NA TGTGCCAGCAGCCCTCCACTAGCGGGCTCATTCAATGAGCAGTTCTTC CASSPPLAGSFNEQFF
TRBJ2-7 NA TRBV5-1 16 NA TGCGCCAGCAGCCTGGGGCTTACACAGGAATCCTACGAGCAGTACTTC CASSLGLTQESYEQYF
TRBJ1-5 NA TRBV4-1 17 NA TGCGCCAGCAGCCCCTGGGACACTGGGGTTAGCAATCAGCCCCAGCATTTT CASSPWDTGVSNQPQHF
TRBJ2-3 TRBD2 TRBV24-1 18 few TGTGCCACCAGTGACCGAACCTCCGGACTAGCGGGAGCAGATACGCAGTATTTT CATSDRTSGLAGADTQYF
TRBJ2-3 NA TRBV7-9 14 once TGTGCCAGCAGCCCTACACGGGAGACAGATACGCAGTATTTT CASSPTRETDTQYF
TRBJ2-7 TRBD2 TRBV10-1 14 NA TGCGCCAGCAGCCCAGCGGGGATAACTTACGAGCAGTACTTC CASSPAGITYEQYF
TRBJ2-5 NA TRBV20-1 12 NA TGCAGTGCTAGAGCCCCAGGGAAGACCCAGTACTTC CSARAPGKTQYF
TRBJ2-5 NA TRBV14 12 NA TGTGCCAGCAGCCAAGTCATGGAGACCCAGTACTTC CASSQVMETQYF
TRBJ2-5 NA TRBV5-1 13 NA TGCGCCAGCAGCTGGCCAGGGCTGGAGACCCAGTACTTC CASSWPGLETQYF
TRBJ2-3 TRBD2 TRBV12-3/TRBV12-4 20 NA TGTGCCAGCAGTCCCCCCAGGGGCAGCGGGAGAAGTTGGGGCACAGATACGCAGTATTTT CASSPPRGSGRSWGTDTQYF
TRBJ2-5 NA TRBV10-3 15 few TGTGCCATCAGTGTCGAACAGGGAAAGAAAGAGACCCAGTACTTC CAISVEQGKKETQYF
TRBJ2-1 NA TRBV19 16 few TGTGCCAGTAGTATGGAGTCCCTGTCGGCCTACAATGAGCAGTTCTTC CASSMESLSAYNEQFF
TRBJ2-3 NA TRBV10-3 13 NA TGTGCCATCAGTGAGGAAGGCACAGATACGCAGTATTTT CAISEEGTDTQYF
TRBJ1-1 TRBD1 TRBV5-5 13 few TGTGCCAGCTTACAGACAGGGAACACTGAAGCTTTTTTT CASLQTGNTEAFF
TRBJ2-1 TRBD2 TRBV4-1 20 NA TGCGCCAGCAGCCAAGATACGGGACTAGCGGGAACCAGCTCCTACAATGAGCAGTTCTTC CASSQDTGLAGTSSYNEQFF
TRBJ2-3 TRBD2 TRBV27 20 NA TGTGCCAGCAGTTTAACCTATCGAGCGGGGCAAGGCCGAGACACAGATACGCAGTATTTT CASSLTYRAGQGRDTDTQYF
TRBJ1-1 NA TRBV6-4 13 many TGTGCCAGCAGTCCAGGGGAGGGAGCTGAAGCTTTCTTT CASSPGEGAEAFF
TRBJ1-4 NA TRBV29-1 14 NA TGCAGCGTTAGAAAGGACAGTAGTAATGAAAAACTGTTTTTT CSVRKDSSNEKLFF
TRBJ2-2 TRBD1 TRBV11-2 17 few TGTGCCAGCAGCTTAGACAGGGGGCCGCTGAACACCGGGGAGCTGTTTTTT CASSLDRGPLNTGELFF
TRBJ1-1 TRBD1 TRBV5-1 15 few TGCGCCAGCAGCCTTCGACAGGGGCGGAACACTGAAGCTTTCTTT CASSLRQGRNTEAFF
TRBJ2-5 TRBD1 TRBV10-2 14 NA TGCGCCAGCAAGGACAGGGGGCGAATGGAGACCCAGTACTTC CASKDRGRMETQYF
TRBJ2-3 NA TRBV2 14 few TGTGCCAGCAGTGATCCTAGAGACACAGATACGCAGTATTTT CASSDPRDTDTQYF
TRBJ2-1 NA TRBV7-9 13 few TGTGCCAGCAGCTTCGCAGGGTGGATTGAGCAGTTCTTC CASSFAGWIEQFF
TRBJ2-6 NA TRBV20-1 15 many TGCAGTGCTAGACCCCGATACTCTGGGGCCAACGTCCTGACTTTC CSARPRYSGANVLTF
TRBJ2-7 TRBD1 TRBV5-1 14 few TGCGCCAGCAGCTGGGGACAGGGCCCCTACGAGCAGTACTTC CASSWGQGPYEQYF
TRBJ1-5 NA TRBV18 17 NA TGTGCCAGCTCACCACCGGGGTCGGGGCGGGGAGATCAGCCCCAGCATTTT CASSPPGSGRGDQPQHF
TRBJ1-3 NA TRBV4-1 15 few TGCGCCAGCAGCCAAGTGGGAACCTCGGGAAACACCATATATTTT CASSQVGTSGNTIYF
TRBJ2-5 NA TRBV5-6 15 NA TGTGCCAGCAGCTTGACGGTGACGAACCAAGAGACCCAGTACTTC CASSLTVTNQETQYF
TRBJ1-4 TRBD1 TRBV12-3/TRBV12-4 15 NA TGTGCCAGCAGGGATAACAGGGGGCGCGGTGAAAAACTGTTTTTT CASRDNRGRGEKLFF
TRBJ2-4 NA TRBV12-3/TRBV12-4 14 NA TGTGCCAGCAGTTTCGGGGCTGCCAAAAACATTCAGTACTTC CASSFGAAKNIQYF
TRBJ2-3 NA TRBV10-3 14 few TGTGCCACCGGGGTCGGAGGGAACACAGATACGCAGTATTTT CATGVGGNTDTQYF
TRBJ2-1 NA TRBV11-2 14 NA TGTGCCAGCAGCCCCCGGGACTTGGTCAATGAGCAGTTCTTC CASSPRDLVNEQFF
TRBJ2-3 NA TRBV10-3 14 few TGTGCCATCAGTGAGGTCGGCCTAACAGATACGCAGTATTTT CAISEVGLTDTQYF
TRBJ2-1 TRBD2 TRBV5-1 15 NA TGCGCCAGCAGCTTGTCCAGCGGGAGGAGCGTTGAGCAGTTCTTC CASSLSSGRSVEQFF
TRBJ1-2 NA TRBV12-3/TRBV12-4 13 few TGTGCCAGCAGTTTAAACAGGGAGTATGGCTACACCTTC CASSLNREYGYTF
TRBJ2-1 TRBD2 TRBV9 21 few TGTGCCAGCAGCGTATTCTTAGGGACTAGCGGGACCTGGCCCTCCTACAATGAGCAGTTCTTC CASSVFLGTSGTWPSYNEQFF
TRBJ1-1 NA TRBV7-2 14 few TGTGCCAGCAGCCCGACAGAGACCAGCACTGAAGCTTTCTTT CASSPTETSTEAFF